This paragraph reports one T cell receptor (beta chain). The antigen is not known. This entry is derived from a study of cytomegalovirus exposure and HLA in healthy donors. Whole-study findings and limits: It was found in a later analysis that first-cohort TCR clusters tended to co-occur in the 100 to 150 validation repertoires. Some public TCRs appeared in many individuals, while most sequences were rare.

This table comes from immunoSEQ multiplex PCR, and its TCRdb copy is limited to in-frame clones, with some not included. The repertoire has about 73,000 clones, around 90% of them found once; the top ten carry 3.5% to 4%. CDR1 and CDR2 (germline): MGHRA, YSYEKL. The CDR3 is 19 amino acids. The V segment lost 1 base and the J segment 1 base; nucleotides outside the gene matches: 12. The sample consisted of PBMCs. V and J are TRBV4-1 and TRBJ1-5; 8 bases agree with TRBD1. The sequence was collected from a young woman in good health and CMV-seropositive. CDR3 region: CASSQVGSRGRGSNQPQHF. The CDR3 DNA is TGCGCCAGCAGCCAAGTTGGGAGCAGGGGGCGCGGAAGCAATCAGCCCCAGCATTTT.